This TCR beta chain is from a study of CXCR3-negative and CXCR3-positive naive CD8 T cells. Study results and limitations: Against CXCR3-negative naive cells, CXCR3-positive naive cells showed more hydrophobic TRB CDR3s. Naive CXCR3-positive and CXCR3-negative cells shared TRBV-TRBJ usage; memory cells diverged.

The authors prepared UMI-labeled TRB cDNA libraries by 5' RACE. From its re-call of the 5' RACE reads, TCRdb lists each CDR3 protein once, without DNA. Listed are 130,000 to 150,000 distinct CDR3 sequences; about 0.27% falls within the top ten. Turning to this clonotype: What it recognizes is unknown.

The authors gated naive CD8+ T cells as CD45RO-CCR7+CD27+CD95-. Sequenced: naive CXCR3+ CD8+ T cells from blood. Subset defined: CD45RO-CCR7+CD27+CD95- naive CD8+ T cells expressing CXCR3 (TNR3+). The receptor comes from a human donor in good health. Some clones in this sample may be carry-over from other donors' samples.

CDR3: CSVPGHLYGYTF. This chain links TRBV29-1 with TRBJ1-2; absent DNA, TCRdb's TRBD1 call cannot be checked. CDR1 and CDR2 from the germline V gene are SQVTM and ANQGSEA. The CDR3 is 12 residues long.